These 12 T cell receptor beta chains share one sample of origin, sequenced in a study of breast tumors, draining lymph nodes, adjacent tissues. Using its own MiXCR run on the multiplex PCR reads, TCRdb lists one record per CDR3 protein. The sample lists approximately 37,000 distinct CDR3 sequences; just over 35% were seen once. The sequenced sample was breast tumor tissue. The source of these receptors is a female donor with breast cancer. Some clones in this sample may be carry-over from other donors' samples.

The CDR3 nucleotides read TGTGCCAGCAGTTACGAGGGGCGTTACGAGCAGTACTTC. Its protein is CASSYEGRYEQYF. This chain joins TRBV28 and TRBJ2-7; D may correspond to TRBD1 or TRBD2 (5 bases each). Germline V gene sequence: CDR1 MDHEN, CDR2 SYDVKM. The CDR3 totals 13 residues. V lost 4 bases and J lost 4, with 11 bases in between.

In its sample, this clonotype ranks as medium-sized. CDR3 loop: CASSWQGTTNEKLFF. The DNA of the CDR3 is TGTGCCAGTAGTTGGCAGGGGACAACTAATGAAAAACTGTTTTTT. This sequence joins TRBV19 and TRBJ1-4; D is possibly TRBD1 (6 bases). Trimming cost V 5 bases and J 0 bases, with 10 bases left between them. CDR3 length: 15 residues. Germline V gives CDR1 LNHDA, CDR2 SQIVND (reference sequence).

The genes are TRBV9 and TRBJ2-2, with TRBD2 matching over 9 bases. With V trimmed by 2 bases and J by 4 bases, 6 bases remained unmatched. The CDR3 is made up of 16 amino acids. Germline CDR1 is SGDLS and CDR2 is YYNGEE. CDR3 sequence: CASSVGGTSRTGELFF. The CDR3 DNA is TGTGCCAGCAGCGTCGGGGGGACTAGCCGCACCGGGGAGCTGTTTTTT.

This clonotype was picked up many times. The CDR3 nucleotides are TGTGCCAGCAGCCAAGCCACTGAAAAACTGTTTTTT. The encoded protein is CASSQATEKLFF. The rearrangement joins TRBV3-1 to TRBJ1-4; D is unresolved. Trimming removed 1 base from V and 7 bases from J, with 4 bases in between. Germline loops: CDR1 LGHDT, CDR2 YNNKEL (reference sequence). This CDR3 comprises 12 residues.

The chain employs TRBV6-5 and TRBJ2-2; tentative D call: TRBD1 (5 bases). This CDR3 spans 13 amino acids. Trimming took 7 bases from V and 6 from J, leaving 12 bases between them. The germline V gene has CDR1 MNHEY and CDR2 SVGAGI. The CDR3 loop reads CASKIGRAGELFF. The CDR3 DNA sequence: TGTGCCAGCAAAATCGGCAGGGCCGGGGAGCTGTTTTTT.

This clonotype has a count of ten or more. This chain links TRBV20-1 with TRBJ1-3; D gene ambiguous. Germline loops: CDR1 DFQATT, CDR2 SNEGSKA (reference sequence). V shed 3 bases and J shed 2 bases, with 20 bases lying between them. CDR3 length: 17 amino acids. CDR3 DNA sequence: TGCAGTGCTAGTCGGCTTGGGGAGGCAGCCCCTGGAAACACCATATATTTT. This encodes CSASRLGEAAPGNTIYF.

DNA for the CDR3: TGTGCCAGCAGCAATGTGAACGATTCACCCCTCCACTTT. It encodes CASSNVNDSPLHF. This chain joins TRBV9 and TRBJ1-6, with no clear D. This CDR3 comprises 13 residues. The germline V gene has CDR1 SGDLS and CDR2 YYNGEE. The V end was cut by 4 bases, the J end by 8 bases, with 10 bases between.

This sequence joins TRBV9 and TRBJ2-5; the match to TRBD2 covers 9 bases. The CDR3 runs 16 residues. The ends lost 0 bases at V and 3 bases at J; junction bases unmatched: 6. Per germline, CDR1 SGDLS and CDR2 YYNGEE. The CDR3 spells CASSVGPASGKETQYF. DNA of the CDR3: TGTGCCAGCAGCGTAGGGCCAGCTAGCGGGAAAGAGACCCAGTACTTC.

The V and J genes are TRBV30 and TRBJ2-1; 10 bases are a match to TRBD2. CDR1 is GTSNPN and CDR2 is SVGIG in the germline V gene (reference sequence). This CDR3 has 14 residues. The trim removed 3 bases at V and 6 bases at J, leaving 5 bases unmatched. CDR3 coding DNA: TGTGCCTGGAGAAGCGGGAGGGCCTTCAATGAGCAGTTCTTC. Protein: CAWRSGRAFNEQFF. The full variable domain, rest sourced from reference TRBV30 and TRBJ2-1, is SQTIHQWPATLVQPVGSPLSLECTVEGTSNPNLYWYRQAAGRGLQLLFYSVGIGQISSEVPQNLSASRPQDRQFILSSKKLLLSDSGFYLCAWRSGRAFNEQFFGPGTRLTVL.

This clonotype occurred many times. The chain links TRBV20-1 to TRBJ1-5; a weak D match, TRBD1 (5 bases). Trimming took 3 bases from V and 1 from J, leaving 19 bases between them. The CDR3 is 17 amino acids. CDR1 and CDR2 from the germline V gene are DFQATT and SNEGSKA (reference sequence). The CDR3 coding sequence is TGCAGTGCTAGGGACCCAGGGCCGGCTGGAAGCAATCAGCCCCAGCATTTT. Translation: CSARDPGPAGSNQPQHF.

The chain has TRBV20-1 and TRBJ2-7, with 7 bases lining up with TRBD1. The CDR3 loop spans 15 amino acids. Germline CDR1 is DFQATT and CDR2 is SNEGSKA (reference sequence). Trimming at V came to 0 bases and at J to 3 bases, leaving 8 bases not matched to a gene. The DNA of the CDR3 is TGCAGTGCTAGAGATCTTGCAGGGGGAGACTACGAGCAGTACTTC. Its translation: CSARDLAGGDYEQYF.

This clonotype was recorded many times. One end of the junction fails to match germline, which may point to a read error. V usage is TRBV10-3 and J usage is TRBJ2-3; 12 nucleotides line up with TRBD2. The CDR3 loop spans 14 amino acids. Germline CDR1 ENHRY, CDR2 SYGVKD. CDR3 nucleotide sequence: TGTGCCCTCAGACTAGCGGGAGAAGTAGATACGCAGTATTTT. Its translation is CALRLAGEVDTQYF.